What follows is one TCR beta chain and its context. What antigen it recognizes has not been identified. Per-base qualities were not stored, and no clone one base away is much larger. These data originate in a study of T cell responses to AZD1222 COVID-19 vaccine (dated by TCRdb to about 2021). Some background on the complete study: TCR sequencing covered 233 trial participants: 200 to 220 given two doses of AZD1222 and approximately 25 given two doses of MenACWY control vaccine. Trial participants were enrolled by age into 18-55, 56-69 and 70-plus year subgroups, with roughly 160, 29 and 62 TCR-sequenced participants respectively. Summary of the overall study and its limitations: Conclusions about previously exposed vaccinees were limited because only a handful of AZD1222 recipients were SARS-CoV-2 seropositive at baseline. The 56-69-year group was small, and its depth increase did not reach significance, likely because of low power. Spike-specific TCR breadth and depth rose significantly after two AZD1222 doses compared with day 0 and with MenACWY recipients. Participants were mostly white British, with more females than males. The authors suggested clonal diversity may have been underestimated. Because no day 14 peak-response samples were available, the repertoires could be characterized only after the peak T cell response. CD4 TCRs associated with the vaccine covered the entire spike protein, and the dominant responses were in regions 160-218 and 743-854. Reportedly, almost half of the unique spike-specific TCRs recognized epitopes lying outside the regions that are mutated in the B.1.351 and B.1.1.7 variants.

The CDR3 regions of human TCRbeta chains were analyzed by immunosequencing. The paper's data handling went like this. TCRs in the repertoires were matched against a reference library of SARS-CoV-2-specific TCRs that had been generated with the MIRA antigen-specificity platform. Breadth was defined as the fraction of unique TCRs that were SARS-CoV-2-associated. Depth was defined as the fraction of total T cells that were SARS-CoV-2-associated. Using the MIRA data, each spike-specific TCR was mapped to the spike region that the TCR reacts to and placed in a CD4 or CD8 class. Log10-transformed breadth and depth values were compared by one-way ANOVA with Sidak's multiple comparisons tests. Drawn from immuneACCESS, this table holds only the in-frame rearrangements with V and J called that TCRdb kept. Clones are partly lost; checked studies trace under half to an unresolved V gene and leave the rest unexplained. V, J and clone size are taken as reported in that table, and D and trimming were inferred from the DNA itself. A total of about 190,000 clones appear in this sample, more than 80% of them only once. Approximately 4% of the sample is held by the ten biggest clonotypes.

The CDR3 spans 14 residues, from the cysteine through the phenylalanine. This entry keeps only the CDR3 DNA: 42 bases, framed from base 1. Reading the germline V gene gives CDR1 SGHRS and CDR2 YFSETQ. The V end loses 4 bases and the J end loses 2 bases, and a stretch of 10 bases separates them. What the time point label conveys for this sample: about 28 days (+/-7) after the second vaccine dose. The treatment or condition label, read with the paper, signifies: meningococcal conjugate vaccine given as trial control. The vaccinee samples were drawn from two UK trials, COV001 and COV002, one of which was a single-blind randomized controlled phase 2/3 trial testing AZD1222 (ChAdOx1 nCoV-19) in healthy adults. For TCRbeta chain sequencing, PBMC samples were collected from trial participants at day 0 and at day 28 after the second dose.

Recombination joined TRBV5-1 with TRBJ1-3, with a weak D call of TRBD1 (6 bases match). The sample here was peripheral blood, taken 28 days after the second dose of the MenACWY control vaccine. The clonotype comes from an adult who received the MenACWY meningococcal vaccine as a control. Read as DNA, the sequence is TGCGCCAGCAGCCCGAACAGGGCTGGAAACACCATATATTTT. This gives the protein CASSPNRAGNTIYF.